The 29 T cell receptor beta chains below all came from one sample that was sequenced in a study of shared clonotypes between healthy human individuals. Sequencing was performed with immunoSEQ multiplex PCR; in TCRdb, only in-frame clones are kept and a portion is missing. The sample records more than 550,000 clones, 90% being singletons. The sample was memory CD8+ T cells from PBMCs. The sample's subset: CD45RO+ cells pooled with CCR7-negative TemRA cells. The receptors here all came from a man between 18 and 29 years old in good health. Some clones in this sample may be carry-over from other donors' samples.

The chain links TRBV27 to TRBJ2-7; D might be TRBD1 (6 bases). The CDR3 runs 13 residues. Looked up from germline, CDR1 is MNHEY and CDR2 is SMNVEV (reference sequence). V dropped 7 bases and J dropped 2 bases, with 12 bases sitting between them. As DNA, the CDR3 is TGTGCCAGCATTGGGCAGGGGACCTACGAGCAGTACTTC. Translated: CASIGQGTYEQYF.

The V and J genes are TRBV7-9 and TRBJ2-1, with 7 nucleotides matching TRBD1. Germline V gene lookup returns CDR1 SEHNR and CDR2 FQNEAQ (reference sequence). Trimming at V came to 6 bases and at J to 2 bases, leaving 10 bases not matched to a gene. The CDR3 length is 16 residues. The CDR3 nucleotides are TGTGCCAGCAGTTATTCCGGGACAGAAGCCTACAATGAGCAGTTCTTC. The encoded protein is CASSYSGTEAYNEQFF.

J is TRBJ2-1 and V is TRBV9; D may be TRBD2 (5 bases). The CDR3 sequence is 15 residues long. V was pared by 3 bases and J by 7 bases, with 17 bases between. Germline values: CDR1 SGDLS, CDR2 YYNGEE. CDR3 amino acids: CASSAQLDLSNEQFF. CDR3 nucleotides: TGTGCCAGCAGCGCCCAACTAGACTTGTCTAATGAGCAGTTCTTC.

V and J are TRBV27 and TRBJ2-7, with 9 bases fitting TRBD2. CDR3 size: 20 residues. Germline V gene lookup returns CDR1 MNHEY and CDR2 SMNVEV (reference sequence). With 6 bases clipped from V and 3 bases from J, the junction kept 24 bases outside the gene matches. CDR3 protein: CASSDLPQYRGTSILYEQYF. In DNA, the CDR3 is TGTGCCAGCAGCGACTTACCCCAATATCGGGGGACTAGCATTCTCTACGAGCAGTACTTC.

The V and J genes are TRBV9 and TRBJ1-1; no definite D call. Germline-derived CDR1 and CDR2 are SGDLS and YYNGEE. Trimming removed 4 bases at V and 6 bases at J, with 16 bases between. This CDR3 has 14 residues. CDR3 nucleotides: TGTGCCAGCAGCACTCAAGTCGACGGGGCTGAAGCTTTCTTT. This gives the protein CASSTQVDGAEAFF.

V usage is TRBV29-1 and J usage is TRBJ2-7; D not certain. Looked up from germline, CDR1 is SQVTM and CDR2 is ANQGSEA. Trimming cost V 3 bases and J 2 bases, with 8 bases left between them. The length of the CDR3 is 12 residues. Here the CDR3 reads CSVDYGTYEQYF. The CDR3 nucleotides read TGCAGCGTTGATTACGGAACCTACGAGCAGTACTTC.

The chain couples TRBV14 to TRBJ1-1; D remains unclear. Between the trimmed V and J ends, which lost 4 bases and 6 bases, there was a span of 12 bases. This CDR3 is 13 amino acids long. The germline CDR1 and CDR2 sequences are SGHDN and FVKESK. CDR3 loop: CASSLVRKAEAFF. CDR3 sequence (DNA): TGTGCCAGCAGCCTTGTGAGGAAGGCTGAAGCTTTCTTT.

The chain employs TRBV6-1 and TRBJ2-2; tentative D call: TRBD1 (6 bases). Trimming took 7 bases from V and 4 from J, leaving 16 bases between them. Germline assignment: CDR1 MNHNS and CDR2 SASEGT. The CDR3 extends over 15 amino acids. Here the CDR3 reads CASTLQGYGTGELFF. Here the CDR3 DNA reads TGTGCCAGCACCCTTCAGGGGTATGGCACCGGGGAGCTGTTTTTT.

The V call is TRBV10-3, the J call TRBJ2-7; the match to TRBD2 covers 14 bases. The V gene's germline CDR1 is ENHRY and CDR2 SYGVKD. This CDR3 contains 20 residues. With V trimmed by 2 bases and J by 1 base, 13 bases remained unmatched. This CDR3 is CAISEDGLPGTSGRSYEQYF. The CDR3 DNA reads as TGTGCCATCAGTGAGGACGGGTTGCCGGGGACTAGCGGGAGATCCTACGAGCAGTACTTC.

The chain recombines TRBV6-5 with TRBJ2-2, with TRBD1 matching 9 bases. From germline, CDR1 is MNHEY and CDR2 SVGAGI. J gave up 8 bases and V 7 bases, and 8 bases lay outside the gene matches. This CDR3 contains 14 residues. The CDR3 reads CASKPGQGVGELFF. In DNA form, the CDR3 reads TGTGCCAGCAAGCCGGGACAGGGAGTTGGGGAGCTGTTTTTT.

The chain has TRBV11-2 and TRBJ2-1, with a possible D match to TRBD1 (6 bases). V lost 5 bases and J 6 bases, leaving 17 bases between the germline ends. The germline gives CDR1 SGHAT, CDR2 FQNNGV. The CDR3 length is 15 residues. The CDR3 loop reads CASSPSRDKSNEQFF. CDR3 coding DNA: TGTGCCAGCAGCCCATCGAGGGACAAGAGCAATGAGCAGTTCTTC.

The rearrangement uses TRBV4-1 and TRBJ2-1; 9 bases are shared with TRBD2. Germline loops: CDR1 MGHRA, CDR2 YSYEKL. This CDR3 has 15 amino acids. V lost 4 bases to trimming and J lost 5 bases; unmatched junction nucleotides: 6. CDR3 protein: CASSPGTSKNNEQFF. The CDR3 DNA sequence: TGCGCCAGCAGCCCCGGGACTAGCAAAAACAATGAGCAGTTCTTC.

Written as DNA, the CDR3 is TGTGCCAGCTCACCACCGTTATCAACCGGGATTTGGTACAATGAGCAGTTCTTC. Translated, it gives CASSPPLSTGIWYNEQFF. This chain links TRBV18 with TRBJ2-1; a weak D match, TRBD2 (5 bases). The CDR3 is 18 residues long. The germline gives CDR1 KGHSH, CDR2 LQKENI. Trimming removed 0 bases at V and 4 bases at J, with 19 bases between.

The chain links TRBV19 to TRBJ1-5, with D possibly matching TRBD1 (5 bases). V gave up 6 bases and J gave up 3 bases, with 18 bases separating them. The CDR3 is 16 amino acids. The germline CDR1 and CDR2 sequences are LNHDA and SQIVND (reference sequence). CDR3 bases: TGTGCCAGTAGCCCTGACAGTTGGGCCGACAATCAGCCCCAGCATTTT. It yields the protein CASSPDSWADNQPQHF.

With regard to this clone: Other DNA sequences in this sample translate to the same CDR3. This rearrangement joins TRBV7-9 to TRBJ2-7; no reliable D call. This CDR3 region has 12 residues. CDR1 is SEHNR and CDR2 is FQNEAQ in the germline V gene (reference sequence). V was clipped by 3 bases and J by 6 bases, with 9 bases between them. The CDR3 nucleotides read TGTGCCAGCAGCTTGGCCCGAGGCGAGCAGTACTTC. Translated: CASSLARGEQYF.

V and J are TRBV4-3 and TRBJ1-1, with 8 bases lining up with TRBD1. Germline CDR1 reads LGHNA; CDR2 reads YSLEER. V lost 5 bases, J lost 12 bases, and 14 bases stayed unmatched. This CDR3 spans 14 amino acids. The CDR3 reads CASSNSWQGAVTFF. CDR3 DNA sequence: TGCGCCAGCAGCAATAGCTGGCAGGGGGCTGTGACTTTCTTT.

This chain connects TRBV6-5 to TRBJ2-7; D unclear. The germline V gene encodes CDR1 MNHEY and CDR2 SVGAGI. The CDR3 totals 15 residues. The V end was cut by 8 bases, the J end by 2 bases, with 19 bases between. CDR3 region: CASSRQAWSPYEQYF. The CDR3 DNA reads TGTGCCAGCTCCCGCCAGGCCTGGAGCCCCTACGAGCAGTACTTC.

This chain uses TRBV29-1 with TRBJ1-5, with a possible D match to TRBD1 (6 bases). The CDR3 has 14 amino acids. Germline V gene sequence: CDR1 SQVTM, CDR2 ANQGSEA. Trimming shortened V by 4 bases and J by 3 bases, and 13 bases separated the two germline ends. The chain's CDR3 is CSVATGGFNQPQHF. Written as DNA, the CDR3 is TGCAGCGTTGCTACGGGGGGCTTCAATCAGCCCCAGCATTTT. Looking up the rest from reference TRBV29-1 and TRBJ1-5 gives the full variable domain: SAVISQKPSRDICQRGTSLTIQCQVDSQVTMMFWYRQQPGQSLTLIATANQGSEATYESGFVIDKFPISRPNLTFSTLTVSNMSPEDSSIYLCSVATGGFNQPQHFGDGTRLSIL.

V usage is TRBV6-5 and J usage is TRBJ1-5; 9 bases match TRBD1. CDR3 length equals 15 residues. J gave up 0 bases and V 4 bases, and 1 base lay outside the gene matches. The germline V gene encodes CDR1 MNHEY and CDR2 SVGAGI. The CDR3: CASSSGQGSNQPQHF. The CDR3 DNA reads as TGTGCCAGCAGTTCGGGACAGGGTAGCAATCAGCCCCAGCATTTT.

The table lists this clone with a count of one. This chain links TRBV27 with TRBJ2-7, with D uncertain. V was cut by 5 bases and J by 5 bases, with 19 bases left in between. Germline V gives CDR1 MNHEY, CDR2 SMNVEV (reference sequence). The CDR3 has 15 residues. CDR3 in amino acids: CASSPFDHLWDEQYF. CDR3 bases: TGTGCCAGCAGTCCCTTCGACCATCTTTGGGACGAGCAGTACTTC.

This clone occurred once. The chain is built from TRBV6-5 and TRBJ2-7, with D unclear. Trimming removed 0 bases at V and 5 bases at J, with 17 bases between. CDR3 length: 16 amino acids. Germline V gene data show CDR1 as MNHEY and CDR2 as SVGAGI. The CDR3 region is CASSYSVGRVSHEQYF. The CDR3 coding sequence is TGTGCCAGCAGTTACTCCGTCGGAAGGGTGAGCCACGAGCAGTACTTC.

This chain uses TRBV4-1 with TRBJ1-2; tentative D call: TRBD1 (5 bases). The CDR3 has 18 amino acids. V dropped 1 base and J dropped 3 bases, with 21 bases sitting between them. The germline CDR1 and CDR2 sequences are MGHRA and YSYEKL. CDR3 nucleotide sequence: TGCGCCAGCAGCCAAGCGAATAGGGGTAAGATCTATGACTATGGCTACACCTTC. This sequence encodes CASSQANRGKIYDYGYTF.

The chain joins TRBV14 to TRBJ1-2; maybe TRBD1 (6 bases). V lost 0 bases and J 4 bases, leaving 15 bases between the germline ends. Germline lookup yields CDR1 SGHDN and CDR2 FVKESK. CDR3 length equals 16 residues. The CDR3 coding sequence is TGTGCCAGCAGCCAAGATTTAGGGGGGCGAGCCTATGGCTACACCTTC. Amino acid sequence: CASSQDLGGRAYGYTF. Full variable domain (missing parts from reference TRBV14 and TRBJ1-2): EAGVTQFPSHSVIEKGQTVTLRCDPISGHDNLYWYRRVMGKEIKFLLHFVKESKQDESGMPNNRFLAERTGGTYSTLKVQPAELEDSGVYFCASSQDLGGRAYGYTFGSGTRLTVV.

In its sample, this clone was seen a few times. This chain links TRBV9 with TRBJ1-2; 10 bases fit TRBD1. This CDR3 is 13 amino acids long. Losses at the gene ends were 3 bases for V and 8 bases for J; bases not matched to a gene: 4. Germline V CDR1 and CDR2: SGDLS, YYNGEE. As DNA, the CDR3 is TGTGCCAGCAGCGCCGGGACAGGGGACGGCTACACCTTC. Amino acid sequence: CASSAGTGDGYTF. Full variable domain (outside the CDR3, taken from reference TRBV9 and TRBJ1-2): DSGVTQTPKHLITATGQRVTLRCSPRSGDLSVYWYQQSLDQGLQFLIQYYNGEERAKGNILERFSAQQFPDLHSELNLSSLELGDSALYFCASSAGTGDGYTFGSGTRLTVV.

This chain uses TRBV28 with TRBJ2-1; 12 positions match TRBD2. The CDR3 runs to 17 residues. Germline V gene lookup returns CDR1 MDHEN and CDR2 SYDVKM. The J segment lost 4 bases and the V segment lost 3 bases, leaving 7 bases of the junction unmatched. CDR3 protein: CASSFVGLAGLYNEQFF. CDR3 DNA sequence: TGTGCCAGCAGTTTTGTGGGACTAGCGGGCCTATACAATGAGCAGTTCTTC.

The rearrangement joins TRBV7-3 to TRBJ2-1; perhaps D is TRBD1 or TRBD2 (6 bases each). Germline V gives CDR1 SGHTA, CDR2 FQGTGA. The V end lost 1 base, the J end lost 9 bases, and 19 bases lay between the germline ends. This CDR3 has 16 amino acids. CDR3 residues: CASSLNPTWGASEQFF. CDR3 sequence (DNA): TGTGCCAGCAGCTTAAACCCGACGTGGGGGGCCAGTGAGCAGTTCTTC.

J is TRBJ2-1 and V is TRBV6-1; 8 bases are a match to TRBD2. V was pared by 6 bases and J by 6 bases, with 10 bases of the junction left unmatched. Germline CDR1 MNHNS, CDR2 SASEGT. This CDR3 has 15 amino acids. This chain's CDR3 is CASRATGGLVNEQFF. The CDR3, as DNA: TGTGCCAGCAGAGCCACGGGGGGGTTGGTCAATGAGCAGTTCTTC.

Ten or more counts support this clone. V is TRBV9 and J is TRBJ2-2, with D possibly TRBD2 on 6 matching bases. Germline V CDR1 and CDR2: SGDLS, YYNGEE. V was cut by 0 bases and J by 4 bases, with 10 bases left in between. The CDR3 has 15 amino acids. CDR3 residues: CASSVGGGPTGELFF. The CDR3 DNA is TGTGCCAGCAGCGTAGGGGGAGGCCCCACCGGGGAGCTGTTTTTT.

The J gene is TRBJ1-5, the V gene TRBV9; TRBD1 is a possible D gene (6 bases). The CDR3 has 16 residues. CDR1 is SGDLS and CDR2 is YYNGEE in the germline V gene. V shed 0 bases and J shed 0 bases, with 10 bases lying between them. The CDR3 sequence is CASSVGTEYSNQPQHF. The CDR3 DNA reads as TGTGCCAGCAGCGTAGGGACAGAGTATAGCAATCAGCCCCAGCATTTT. Complete variable domain (other parts from reference TRBV9 and TRBJ1-5): DSGVTQTPKHLITATGQRVTLRCSPRSGDLSVYWYQQSLDQGLQFLIQYYNGEERAKGNILERFSAQQFPDLHSELNLSSLELGDSALYFCASSVGTEYSNQPQHFGDGTRLSIL.